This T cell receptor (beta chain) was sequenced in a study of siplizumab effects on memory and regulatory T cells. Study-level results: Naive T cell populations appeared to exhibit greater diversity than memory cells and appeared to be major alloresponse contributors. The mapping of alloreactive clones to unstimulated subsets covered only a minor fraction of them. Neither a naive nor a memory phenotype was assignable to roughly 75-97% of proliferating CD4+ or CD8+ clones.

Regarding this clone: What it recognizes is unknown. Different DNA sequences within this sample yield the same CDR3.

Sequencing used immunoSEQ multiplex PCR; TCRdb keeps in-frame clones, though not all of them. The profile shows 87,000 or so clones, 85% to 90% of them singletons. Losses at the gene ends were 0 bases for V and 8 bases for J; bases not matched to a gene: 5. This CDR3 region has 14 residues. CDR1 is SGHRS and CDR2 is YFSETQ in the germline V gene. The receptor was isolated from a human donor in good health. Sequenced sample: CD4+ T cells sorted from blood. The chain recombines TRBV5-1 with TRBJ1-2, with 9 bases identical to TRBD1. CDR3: CASSLAGQGNGYTF. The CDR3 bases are TGCGCCAGCAGCTTGGCTGGACAGGGGAACGGCTACACCTTC.